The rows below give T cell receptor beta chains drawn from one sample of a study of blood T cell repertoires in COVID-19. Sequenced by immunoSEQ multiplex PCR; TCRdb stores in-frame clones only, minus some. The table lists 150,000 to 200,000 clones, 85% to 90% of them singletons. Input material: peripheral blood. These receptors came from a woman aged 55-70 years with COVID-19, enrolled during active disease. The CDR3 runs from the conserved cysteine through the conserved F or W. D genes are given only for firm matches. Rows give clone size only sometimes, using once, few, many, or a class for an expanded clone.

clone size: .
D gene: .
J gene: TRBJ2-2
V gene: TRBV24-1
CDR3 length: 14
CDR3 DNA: TGTGCCACCAGTGAAACAGGGATATCCGGGGAGCTGTTTTTT
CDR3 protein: CATSETGISGELFF

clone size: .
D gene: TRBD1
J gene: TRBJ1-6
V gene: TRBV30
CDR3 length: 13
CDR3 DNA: TGTGCCTGCCAGGGGGTCTGGGATTCACCCCTCCACTTT
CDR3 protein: CACQGVWDSPLHF

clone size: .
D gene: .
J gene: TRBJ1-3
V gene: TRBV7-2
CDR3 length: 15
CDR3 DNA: TGTGCCAGCAGCTTAACAGCGGCCTCTGGAAACACCATATATTTT
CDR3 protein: CASSLTAASGNTIYF

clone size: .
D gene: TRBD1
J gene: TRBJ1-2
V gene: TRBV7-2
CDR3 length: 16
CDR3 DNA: TGTGCCAGCAGCGCGTTACAGGGGGCATTGGCTTATGGCTACACCTTC
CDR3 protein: CASSALQGALAYGYTF

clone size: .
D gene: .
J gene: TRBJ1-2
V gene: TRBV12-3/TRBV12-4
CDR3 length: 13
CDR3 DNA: TGTGCCAGCACTGCAGGGATGGGTTATGGCTACACCTTC
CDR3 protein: CASTAGMGYGYTF

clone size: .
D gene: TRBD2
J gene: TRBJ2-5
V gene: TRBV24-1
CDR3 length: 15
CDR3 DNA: TGTGCCACCAGTAAGCGTTCGGGGGGCCAAGAGACCCAGTACTTC
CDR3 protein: CATSKRSGGQETQYF

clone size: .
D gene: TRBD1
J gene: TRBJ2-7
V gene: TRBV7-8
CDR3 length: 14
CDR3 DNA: TGTGCCAGCAGCCGAGGGACAGGGGTCTACGAGCAGTACTTC
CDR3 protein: CASSRGTGVYEQYF

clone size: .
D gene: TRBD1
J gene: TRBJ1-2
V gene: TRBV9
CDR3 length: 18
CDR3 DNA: TGTGCCAGCAGCGGACCCCCCAGACAGGGGGCGGCTAACTATGGCTACACCTTC
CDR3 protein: CASSGPPRQGAANYGYTF

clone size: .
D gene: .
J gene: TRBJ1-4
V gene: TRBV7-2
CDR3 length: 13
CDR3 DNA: TGTGCCAGCAGCGGGGGGACGGTTCAAAAACTGTTTTTT
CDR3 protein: CASSGGTVQKLFF

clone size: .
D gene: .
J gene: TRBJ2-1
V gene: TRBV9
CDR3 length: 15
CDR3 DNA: TGTGCCAGCAGCGTACGCGGGATCTACCTCAATGAGCAGTTCTTC
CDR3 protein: CASSVRGIYLNEQFF

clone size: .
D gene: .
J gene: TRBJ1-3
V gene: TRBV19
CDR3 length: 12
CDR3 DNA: TGTGCCAGTAGTATGCAGGGGAATACCATATATTTT
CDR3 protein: CASSMQGNTIYF

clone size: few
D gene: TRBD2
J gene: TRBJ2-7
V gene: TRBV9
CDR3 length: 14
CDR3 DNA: TGTGCCATACCAAGGGAGCGGGAAGTCTACGAGCAGTACTTC
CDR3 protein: CAIPREREVYEQYF

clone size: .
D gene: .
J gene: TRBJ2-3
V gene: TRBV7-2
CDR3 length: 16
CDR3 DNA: TGTGCCAGCAGCACGAGACTAGGACTAAGGGCAGATACGCAGTATTTT
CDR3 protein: CASSTRLGLRADTQYF

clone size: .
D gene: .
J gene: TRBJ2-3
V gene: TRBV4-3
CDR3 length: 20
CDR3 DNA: TGCGCCAGCAGCCAAGATTGGGCCAGGGAAGGGGTGGGGAGCACAGATACGCAGTATTTT
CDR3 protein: CASSQDWAREGVGSTDTQYF

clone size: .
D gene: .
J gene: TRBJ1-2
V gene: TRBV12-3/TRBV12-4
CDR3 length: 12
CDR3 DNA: TGTGCCAGCAGTTTTGGGGGGGTAGGCTACACCTTC
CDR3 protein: CASSFGGVGYTF

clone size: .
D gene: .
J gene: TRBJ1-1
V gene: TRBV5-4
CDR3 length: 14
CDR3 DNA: TGTGCCAGCAGCTTGGCTGGGAGGAACACTGAAGCTTTCTTT
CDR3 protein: CASSLAGRNTEAFF

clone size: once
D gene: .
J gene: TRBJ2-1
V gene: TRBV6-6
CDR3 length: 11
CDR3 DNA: TGTGCCAGCATCGGTACGAATGAGCAGTTCTTC
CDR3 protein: CASIGTNEQFF

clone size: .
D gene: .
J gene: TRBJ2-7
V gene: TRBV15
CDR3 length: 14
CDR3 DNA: TGTGCCACCAGCAGACAGGTGGCCTCCTACGAGCAGTACTTC
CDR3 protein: CATSRQVASYEQYF

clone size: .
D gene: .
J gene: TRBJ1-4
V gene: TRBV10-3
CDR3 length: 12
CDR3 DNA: TGTGCCGCTGGGCCAGGGAATGAAAAACTGTTTTTT
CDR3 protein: CAAGPGNEKLFF

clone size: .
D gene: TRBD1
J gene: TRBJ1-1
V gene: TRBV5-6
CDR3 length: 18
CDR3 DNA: TGTGCCAGCAGCACAGGACAGGGTATGCGGCGGATGAACACTGAAGCTTTCTTT
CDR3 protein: CASSTGQGMRRMNTEAFF

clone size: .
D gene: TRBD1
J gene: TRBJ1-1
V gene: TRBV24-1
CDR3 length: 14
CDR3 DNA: TGTGCCACCAGTGATGGGACAGACAACACTGAAGCTTTCTTT
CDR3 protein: CATSDGTDNTEAFF

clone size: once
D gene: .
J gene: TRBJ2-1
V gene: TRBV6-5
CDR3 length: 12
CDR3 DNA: TGTGCCAGCAGTTCCTCTAGTAATGAGCAGTTCTTC
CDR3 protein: CASSSSSNEQFF

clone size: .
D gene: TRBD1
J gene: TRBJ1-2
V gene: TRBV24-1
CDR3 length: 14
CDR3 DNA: TGTGCCACCAGTGATCCGGGACAGGCCTCGGGCTACACCTTC
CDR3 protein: CATSDPGQASGYTF

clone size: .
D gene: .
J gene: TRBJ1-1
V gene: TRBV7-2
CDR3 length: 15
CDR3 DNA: TGTGCCAGCAGCTTACCTCTGGCTTTCCGCACTGAAGCTTTCTTT
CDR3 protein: CASSLPLAFRTEAFF

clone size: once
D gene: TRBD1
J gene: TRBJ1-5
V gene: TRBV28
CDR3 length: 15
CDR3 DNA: TGTGCCAGCAGTGATAGGACAGGGGGCAATCAGCCCCAGCATTTT
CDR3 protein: CASSDRTGGNQPQHF

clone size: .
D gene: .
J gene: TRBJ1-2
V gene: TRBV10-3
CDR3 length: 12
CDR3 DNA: TGTGCCATCAGTATATTTAACTATGGCTACACCTTC
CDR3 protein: CAISIFNYGYTF

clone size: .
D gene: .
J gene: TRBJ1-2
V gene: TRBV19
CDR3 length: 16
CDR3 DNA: TGTGCCAGTAGTATCGAGTTCCTAAGATCCGATTATGGCTACACCTTC
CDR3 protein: CASSIEFLRSDYGYTF

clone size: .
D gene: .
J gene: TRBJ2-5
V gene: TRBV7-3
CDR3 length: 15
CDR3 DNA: TGTGCCAGCAGCTCCTCCGGACAGATCCTAGAGACCCAGTACTTC
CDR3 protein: CASSSSGQILETQYF

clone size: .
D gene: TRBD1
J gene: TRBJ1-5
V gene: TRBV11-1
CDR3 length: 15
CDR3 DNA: TGTGCCAGCAGCCCAGGGCAGGGGGGCAATCAGCCCCAGCATTTT
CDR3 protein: CASSPGQGGNQPQHF

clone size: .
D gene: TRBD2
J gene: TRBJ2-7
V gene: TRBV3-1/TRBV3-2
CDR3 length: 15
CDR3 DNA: TGTGCCAGCAGCTATGGGACTAGCGGGAGTGACGAGCAGTACTTC
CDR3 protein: CASSYGTSGSDEQYF

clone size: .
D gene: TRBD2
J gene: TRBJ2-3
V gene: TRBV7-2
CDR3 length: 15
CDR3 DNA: TGTGCCAGCAGCTTAGTGGCGGGAGCCACAGATACGCAGTATTTT
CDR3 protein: CASSLVAGATDTQYF

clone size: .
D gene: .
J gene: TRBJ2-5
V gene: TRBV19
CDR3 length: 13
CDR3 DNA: TGTGCCAGTAGTATTCTCAGGGGAGAGACCCAGTACTTC
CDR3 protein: CASSILRGETQYF

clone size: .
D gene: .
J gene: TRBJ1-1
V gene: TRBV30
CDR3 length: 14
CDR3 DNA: TGTGCCTGGGGCCGGGACTGGATGAACACTGAAGCTTTCTTT
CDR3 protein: CAWGRDWMNTEAFF